The 24 T cell receptor beta chains below all came from one sample that was sequenced in a study of shared clonotypes between healthy human individuals. Clones were read by immunoSEQ multiplex PCR, and TCRdb kept only the in-frame ones, dropping some. The table includes around 2.1 million clones, roughly 95% detected once. Sequenced material: naive CD4+ T cells sorted from blood. Indicated subset: CD45RA+ positively selected. These receptor sequences come from a man between 18 and 35 years old in good health.

The chain carries TRBV5-1 and TRBJ2-3, with a weak D call TRBD1 (8 bases). From germline, CDR1 is SGHRS and CDR2 YFSETQ. Trimming stripped 5 bases from V and 2 bases from J, with 21 bases between. There are 17 residues in the CDR3. This CDR3 reads CASREGTGGTTTDTQYF. Here the CDR3 DNA reads TGCGCCAGCAGGGAAGGGACAGGAGGGACTACCACAGATACGCAGTATTTT.

This chain joins TRBV12-5 and TRBJ2-1; 14 bases align to TRBD2. Germline loops: CDR1 LGHNT, CDR2 FRNRAP. Germline trimming cut 7 bases from V and 6 bases from J; bases unmatched to any gene: 11. This CDR3 is built from 17 residues. The CDR3 DNA reads TGTGCTAGTGCAAAAGGGACTAGCGGGGGAAAAGGCAATGAGCAGTTCTTC. Translated, it gives CASAKGTSGGKGNEQFF.

The rearrangement uses TRBV30 and TRBJ1-4; 8 bases agree with TRBD1. Germline CDR1 and CDR2: GTSNPN and SVGIG (reference sequence). The CDR3 has 15 residues. The V gene end was trimmed by 0 bases and the J gene end by 8 bases; junction bases not matched to a gene: 8. The CDR3 is CAWSVQGGVGEKLFF. The CDR3 DNA sequence: TGTGCCTGGAGTGTACAGGGGGGCGTTGGGGAAAAACTGTTTTTT.

The rearrangement joins TRBV5-1 to TRBJ2-5; the match to TRBD2 covers 13 bases. CDR1 and CDR2 from the germline V gene are SGHRS and YFSETQ. This CDR3 has 18 amino acids. V trimming: 4 bases; J trimming: 0 bases; junction bases outside the gene matches: 9. The CDR3 is CASSPTGLAGQYQETQYF. Here the CDR3 DNA reads TGCGCCAGCAGCCCCACGGGACTAGCGGGGCAGTACCAAGAGACCCAGTACTTC.

The chain has TRBV28 and TRBJ1-1, with TRBD1 as a possible D gene (5 bases). The CDR3 covers 14 residues. Trimming shortened V by 7 bases and J by 5 bases, and 17 bases separated the two germline ends. Germline assignment: CDR1 MDHEN and CDR2 SYDVKM. The CDR3 DNA sequence: TGTGCCAGCACCCTGGGGGGTCGGTGGACTGAAGCTTTCTTT. This sequence encodes CASTLGGRWTEAFF.

This chain joins TRBV19 and TRBJ1-3, with no clear D. The CDR3 loop spans 16 amino acids. V shed 5 bases and J shed 2 bases, with 16 bases lying between them. Germline V gene sequence: CDR1 LNHDA, CDR2 SQIVND (reference sequence). The CDR3 coding sequence is TGTGCCAGTAGTGACCCCGGGCCGGGGACTGGAAACACCATATATTTT. Its protein product is CASSDPGPGTGNTIYF.

The chain joins TRBV7-9 to TRBJ1-1, with D possibly matching TRBD1 (6 bases). The CDR3 is 17 residues long. The V and J ends lost 6 bases and 0 bases respectively, with 20 bases between them. Germline CDR1 reads SEHNR; CDR2 reads FQNEAQ (reference sequence). CDR3 nucleotides: TGTGCCAGCAGGCCACAGGGAGACCACCGATTGAACACTGAAGCTTTCTTT. It yields the protein CASRPQGDHRLNTEAFF.

The count of this clone is one. The chain joins TRBV5-8 to TRBJ1-5; possible D gene TRBD1, 6 bases. V dropped 0 bases and J dropped 3 bases, with 10 bases sitting between them. The CDR3 contains 15 residues. Germline lookup yields CDR1 SGHTS and CDR2 YDEGEE. The CDR3 coding sequence is TGTGCCAGCAGCTTGGCCGGGACACCCAATCAGCCCCAGCATTTT. Protein product: CASSLAGTPNQPQHF.

About this clone: This specimen includes other DNA sequences encoding the same CDR3. The J gene is TRBJ1-4, the V gene TRBV18; 8 nucleotides line up with TRBD1. This CDR3 comprises 14 residues. Germline-derived CDR1 and CDR2 are KGHSH and LQKENI. V was pared by 3 bases and J by 5 bases, with 2 bases of the junction left unmatched. CDR3 DNA: TGTGCCAGCTCACCGAGGACAGGGAATGAAAAACTGTTTTTT. The encoded protein is CASSPRTGNEKLFF.

CDR3 bases: TGTGCCTGGAGCCCCGCTCGGGGATCCACTGAAGCTTTCTTT. Translation gives CAWSPARGSTEAFF. V gene TRBV30 combines with J gene TRBJ1-1; D unclear. The CDR3 has 14 amino acids. CDR1 and CDR2 from the germline V gene are GTSNPN and SVGIG (reference sequence). V dropped 3 bases and J dropped 4 bases, with 15 bases sitting between them.

In the case of this clone: One end of the junction does not line up with germline, which may come from a read error. The J gene is TRBJ1-2, the V gene TRBV10-3; 8 nucleotides align to TRBD1. Germline CDR1 reads ENHRY; CDR2 reads SYGVKD. The CDR3 runs 13 residues. CDR3 in amino acids: CAITEDRVAGYTF. In DNA, the CDR3 is TGTGCCATCACTGAGGACAGGGTGGCTGGCTACACCTTC.

J is TRBJ1-6 and V is TRBV7-2, with TRBD1 as a possible D gene (6 bases). V was trimmed by 5 bases and J by 7 bases, leaving 12 bases between them. Looked up from germline, CDR1 is SGHTA and CDR2 is FQGNSA. CDR3 size: 14 residues. In DNA, the CDR3 is TGTGCCAGCAGCCCAGGGGCAACAAATTCACCCCTCCACTTT. This translates into CASSPGATNSPLHF. The full variable domain, in which reference TRBV7-2 and TRBJ1-6 provide the parts outside the CDR3, is GAGVSQSPSNKVTEKGKDVELRCDPISGHTALYWYRQSLGQGLEFLIYFQGNSAPDKSGLPSDRFSAERTGGSVSTLTIQRTQQEDSAVYLCASSPGATNSPLHFGNGTRLTVT.

V is TRBV18 and J is TRBJ2-7; 7 bases are shared with TRBD1. V was pared by 6 bases and J by 3 bases, with 11 bases of the junction left unmatched. The germline V gene encodes CDR1 KGHSH and CDR2 LQKENI. This CDR3 spans 15 amino acids. This CDR3 is CASSVQPGQSYEQYF. In DNA form, the CDR3 reads TGTGCCAGCTCCGTTCAGCCGGGACAGAGCTACGAGCAGTACTTC.

The V gene is TRBV19, the J gene TRBJ2-2; 12 nucleotides line up with TRBD2. V dropped 1 base and J dropped 1; count of bases not matched to a gene: 4. Germline loops: CDR1 LNHDA, CDR2 SQIVND (reference sequence). There are 18 residues in the CDR3. CDR3 loop: CASSIGGTSGRNTGELFF. DNA of the CDR3: TGTGCCAGTAGTATAGGAGGGACTAGCGGGCGGAACACCGGGGAGCTGTTTTTT.

The chain uses TRBV10-3 and TRBJ1-4; possible D gene TRBD1, 5 bases. Trimming shortened V by 8 bases and J by 5 bases, and 21 bases separated the two germline ends. Germline V gene sequence: CDR1 ENHRY, CDR2 SYGVKD. The CDR3 extends over 16 amino acids. CDR3 sequence: CAIANDFRGANEKLFF. For the CDR3, the DNA is TGTGCCATCGCCAACGATTTCAGAGGGGCGAATGAAAAACTGTTTTTT.

The chain carries TRBV30 and TRBJ2-7, with 9 bases identical to TRBD1. In germline, CDR1 is GTSNPN, CDR2 SVGIG (reference sequence). After removal of 4 bases from V and 3 bases from J, the junction contained 7 bases not matched to a gene. The CDR3 length is 14 residues. CDR3 protein: CAWTRTDRGYEQYF. CDR3 DNA sequence: TGTGCCTGGACCCGAACGGACAGGGGCTACGAGCAGTACTTC. Looking up the rest from reference TRBV30 and TRBJ2-7 gives the full variable domain: SQTIHQWPATLVQPVGSPLSLECTVEGTSNPNLYWYRQAAGRGLQLLFYSVGIGQISSEVPQNLSASRPQDRQFILSSKKLLLSDSGFYLCAWTRTDRGYEQYFGPGTRLTVT.

The V gene is TRBV27, the J gene TRBJ1-3, with D maybe TRBD1 (5 bases). This CDR3 region has 14 residues. Trimming left V 0 bases short and J 7 bases short, with 10 bases between. Per germline, CDR1 MNHEY and CDR2 SMNVEV (reference sequence). The CDR3 DNA sequence: TGTGCCAGCAGTTTATCGCGCAGGGACAACACCATATATTTT. It yields the protein CASSLSRRDNTIYF.

V usage is TRBV6-4 and J usage is TRBJ1-2, with 11 bases fitting TRBD1. The CDR3 length is 15 residues. The germline V gene encodes CDR1 MRHNA and CDR2 SNTAGT. The trim removed 4 bases at V and 7 bases at J, leaving 8 bases unmatched. The CDR3 DNA is TGTGCCAGCAGTGGGACAGGGGGCATCTCCGGTGGCTACACCTTC. Protein sequence: CASSGTGGISGGYTF.

V is TRBV6-1 and J is TRBJ1-5; no firm D call. The CDR3 is 13 residues long. V was shortened by 10 bases and J by 1 base, with 11 bases between the two germline ends. The germline gives CDR1 MNHNS, CDR2 SASEGT. CDR3 residues: CATLLGSNQPQHF. CDR3 DNA: TGTGCCACCCTTTTGGGAAGCAATCAGCCCCAGCATTTT.

A single count supports this clone. The chain employs TRBV6-4 and TRBJ2-3; perhaps TRBD2 as D (5 bases). V was shortened by 5 bases and J by 10 bases, with 19 bases between the two germline ends. The CDR3 has 14 residues. Germline V gene sequence: CDR1 MRHNA, CDR2 SNTAGT. The CDR3 nucleotides are TGTGCCAGCAGTCGAAACCTACTAGTTCTCCCGCAGTATTTT. Amino acid sequence: CASSRNLLVLPQYF.

As DNA, the CDR3 is TGTGCCAGCCGACCCGGACGAGAGCAGTACTTC. Translating it yields CASRPGREQYF. J is TRBJ2-7 and V is TRBV2; D unresolved. Trimming shortened V by 8 bases and J by 7 bases, and 12 bases separated the two germline ends. The germline gives CDR1 SNHLY, CDR2 FYNNEI. CDR3 length: 11 amino acids.

As for this clone: Other nucleotide sequences in the sample specify the same CDR3. The chain carries TRBV18 and TRBJ2-7, with 9 positions matching TRBD1. Looked up from germline, CDR1 is KGHSH and CDR2 is LQKENI. V shed 4 bases and J 1 base; nucleotides not matched to a gene: 5. CDR3 length equals 15 residues. Here the CDR3 reads CASSRDRVSSYEQYF. CDR3 in DNA: TGTGCCAGCTCACGGGACAGGGTCAGTTCCTACGAGCAGTACTTC.

The chain links TRBV9 to TRBJ2-7; D possibly corresponds to TRBD2 (6 bases). Germline-derived CDR1 and CDR2 are SGDLS and YYNGEE. The V end lost 3 bases, the J end lost 2 bases, and 12 bases lay between the germline ends. This CDR3 contains 14 residues. CDR3 in amino acids: CASSAGLVTYEQYF. Written as DNA, the CDR3 is TGTGCCAGCAGCGCGGGACTGGTAACCTACGAGCAGTACTTC.

This chain connects TRBV6-5 to TRBJ1-2, with unresolved D. Trimming stripped 6 bases from V and 8 bases from J, with 16 bases between. This CDR3 is 13 amino acids long. Germline assignment: CDR1 MNHEY and CDR2 SVGAGI. This CDR3 is CASRPPTGRGYTF. The CDR3 coding sequence is TGTGCCAGCAGACCCCCAACGGGGAGGGGCTACACCTTC.